Each of the 17 T cell receptor beta chains below was sequenced from the same sample in a study of control samples from healthy donors and cancer patients. Sequenced by immunoSEQ multiplex PCR; TCRdb stores in-frame clones only, minus some. The sample holds some 130,000 clones, about 95% seen once. What was sequenced was blood. All receptors come from a man between 25 and 39 years old in good health.

The chain couples TRBV11-2 to TRBJ1-2, with 8 nucleotides matching TRBD1. The junction had 8 bases not matched to a gene; V was cut back by 1 base and J by 7 bases. In germline, CDR1 is SGHAT, CDR2 FQNNGV. The CDR3 extends over 15 amino acids. The CDR3 is CASSLVSTGATGYTF. The CDR3 DNA reads TGTGCCAGCAGCTTAGTTTCGACAGGGGCAACTGGCTACACCTTC.

The V gene is TRBV24-1, the J gene TRBJ1-1; D possibly corresponds to TRBD1 (6 bases). The CDR3 totals 15 residues. CDR1 and CDR2 from the germline V gene are KGHDR and SFDVKD. Between the trimmed V and J ends, which lost 0 bases and 1 base, there was a span of 8 bases. In DNA, the CDR3 is TGTGCCACCAGTGATTTGGGGACACCGAACACTGAAGCTTTCTTT. Protein product: CATSDLGTPNTEAFF.

This rearrangement joins TRBV18 to TRBJ2-3, with TRBD1 as a possible D gene (6 bases). The CDR3 runs 16 residues. Trimming shortened V by 3 bases and J by 0 bases, and 13 bases separated the two germline ends. Germline CDR1 and CDR2: KGHSH and LQKENI. The CDR3 DNA is TGTGCCAGCTCACCGAGGGCCGACAGGAGCACAGATACGCAGTATTTT. Translation gives CASSPRADRSTDTQYF.

This chain uses TRBV4-2 with TRBJ1-1; D is unclear. V was cut by 0 bases and J by 0 bases, with 8 bases left in between. Per the germline V gene, CDR1 is LGHNA and CDR2 is YNFKEQ. The CDR3 spans 15 residues. The CDR3 loop is CASSQESRLNTEAFF. DNA of the CDR3: TGTGCCAGCAGCCAAGAGTCCAGGCTGAACACTGAAGCTTTCTTT.

The chain joins TRBV6-2 or TRBV6-3 to TRBJ2-1; the D gene is possibly TRBD1 (6 bases). This CDR3 region has 16 residues. Germline CDR1 MNHEY, CDR2 SVGEGT. The ends were cut back, 5 bases at V and 7 bases at J, with 21 bases in the middle. The CDR3 DNA follows: TGTGCCAGCAGTCGGACAGCCCTACCTGTCGGGAATGAGCAGTTCTTC. It specifies CASSRTALPVGNEQFF.

The V gene is TRBV12-5, the J gene TRBJ1-1; D ambiguous. The CDR3 is made up of 19 amino acids. The germline V and J ends were trimmed by 2 bases and 7 bases, with 29 bases remaining between them. From germline, CDR1 is LGHNT and CDR2 FRNRAP. The CDR3, as DNA: TGTGCTAGTGGTTTGAAGACTGTACTGGATCGAACCAGGACTCTTGAAGCTTTCTTT. It yields the protein CASGLKTVLDRTRTLEAFF.

V is TRBV19 and J is TRBJ1-1; TRBD1 matches at 8 bases. This CDR3 contains 13 residues. After removal of 6 bases from V and 11 bases from J, the junction contained 11 bases not matched to a gene. From germline, CDR1 is LNHDA and CDR2 SQIVND (reference sequence). CDR3 nucleotides: TGTGCCAGTAGCCCTACAGGGGGAGGTCGGGCTTTCTTT. This encodes CASSPTGGGRAFF.

The genes are TRBV18 and TRBJ2-3; 9 bases are a match to TRBD1. V gave up 6 bases and J gave up 0 bases; unmatched junction bases: 4. The CDR3 is 15 residues long. From germline, CDR1 is KGHSH and CDR2 LQKENI. CDR3 region: CASSLTGGSTDTQYF. As DNA, the CDR3 is TGTGCCAGCTCCCTCACAGGGGGCAGCACAGATACGCAGTATTTT.

The rearrangement links TRBV7-9 to TRBJ2-6; the D is unclear. Trimming took off 4 bases at V and 2 bases at J, with 0 bases between the two ends. CDR3 size: 12 residues. Germline assignment: CDR1 SEHNR and CDR2 FQNEAQ (reference sequence). CDR3 residues: CASSSGANVLTF. CDR3 nucleotide sequence: TGTGCCAGCAGCTCTGGGGCCAACGTCCTGACTTTC.

This clone has a single count. This rearrangement joins TRBV5-1 to TRBJ1-4, with a tentative D call TRBD1 (5 bases). This CDR3 region has 16 residues. Trimming left V 1 base short and J 8 bases short, with 18 bases between. Germline CDR1 SGHRS, CDR2 YFSETQ. CDR3 sequence (DNA): TGCGCCAGCAGCTTGACGGGGACCGACAGAGAGGAAAAACTGTTTTTT. This gives the protein CASSLTGTDREEKLFF.

This clone was detected once. This rearrangement joins TRBV6-2 or TRBV6-3 to TRBJ2-7, with 10 bases identical to TRBD1. The CDR3 contains 14 residues. Germline values: CDR1 MNHEY, CDR2 SVGEGT. Losses at the gene ends were 2 bases for V and 4 bases for J; bases not matched to a gene: 2. The CDR3 loop reads CASSYVGQGYEQYF. The CDR3 DNA reads TGTGCCAGCAGTTACGTGGGACAGGGGTACGAGCAGTACTTC.

This chain connects TRBV7-9 to TRBJ2-7; D possibly corresponds to TRBD1 (5 bases). V was shortened by 4 bases and J by 2 bases, with 15 bases between the two germline ends. The CDR3 has 15 residues. Per germline, CDR1 SEHNR and CDR2 FQNEAQ (reference sequence). CDR3 sequence (DNA): TGTGCCAGCAGCTCCAGGGAAGGGTCAACCTACGAGCAGTACTTC. This translates into CASSSREGSTYEQYF.

This chain links TRBV3-1 (or the pseudogene TRBV3-2) with TRBJ2-6, with D unclear. Germline loops: CDR1 LGHDT, CDR2 YNNKEL (reference sequence). The CDR3 consists of 16 residues. V lost 2 bases and J 0 bases, leaving 8 bases between the germline ends. In nucleotides, the CDR3 is TGTGCCAGCAGCCAAAGGTCAGGCTCTGGGGCCAACGTCCTGACTTTC. As protein: CASSQRSGSGANVLTF.

This chain joins TRBV4-2 and TRBJ2-1, with no clear D. V lost 2 bases and J lost 4, with 9 bases in between. CDR3 length: 14 amino acids. Germline-derived CDR1 and CDR2 are LGHNA and YNFKEQ. The CDR3 here is CASSQKMDYNEQFF. DNA of the CDR3: TGTGCCAGCAGCCAAAAGATGGATTACAATGAGCAGTTCTTC.

This sequence joins TRBV4-3 and TRBJ2-1, with no clear D. Germline CDR1 is LGHNA and CDR2 is YSLEER. With 2 bases removed from V and 7 bases from J, the gap between germline ends came to 9 bases. The CDR3 runs to 13 residues. The DNA for the CDR3 is TGCGCCAGCAGCCAAAGCTATCAGAATGAGCAGTTCTTC. This gives the protein CASSQSYQNEQFF.

This clone was counted a single time. In DNA form, the CDR3 reads TGTGCCAGCAGCCTAGGGACAGGGGGACCCAAAAACATTCAGTACTTC. Translated, it gives CASSLGTGGPKNIQYF. J is TRBJ2-4 and V is TRBV7-2, with 11 bases fitting TRBD1. CDR1 is SGHTA, CDR2 FQGNSA, per germline. Germline trimming cut 5 bases from V and 2 bases from J; bases unmatched to any gene: 5. The CDR3 extends over 16 amino acids.

As regards this clone: The identical CDR3 is also encoded by other nucleotide sequences in the sample. This rearrangement joins TRBV10-3 to TRBJ1-4; the D gene is possibly TRBD1 (5 bases). This CDR3 has 13 amino acids. Germline loops: CDR1 ENHRY, CDR2 SYGVKD. Trimming removed 8 bases from V and 0 bases from J, with 7 bases in between. The CDR3 DNA reads as TGTGCCATCTCAGGGCCAACTAATGAAAAACTGTTTTTT. It is translated as CAISGPTNEKLFF.